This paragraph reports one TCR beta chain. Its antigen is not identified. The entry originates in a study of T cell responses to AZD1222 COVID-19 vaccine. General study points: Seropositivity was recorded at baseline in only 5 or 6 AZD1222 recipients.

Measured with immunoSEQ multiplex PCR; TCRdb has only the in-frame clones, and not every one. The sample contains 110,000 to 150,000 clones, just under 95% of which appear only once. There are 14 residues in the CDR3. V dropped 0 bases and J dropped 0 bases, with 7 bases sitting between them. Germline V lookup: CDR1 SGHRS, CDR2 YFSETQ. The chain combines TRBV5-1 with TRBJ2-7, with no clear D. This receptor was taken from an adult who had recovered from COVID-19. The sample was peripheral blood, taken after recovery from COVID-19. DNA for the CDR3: TGCGCCAGCAGCTTGGGTTGGGGCTCCTACGAGCAGTACTTC. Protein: CASSLGWGSYEQYF.